The 21 T cell receptor beta chains presented below share a single source sample, sequenced in a study of PD-1 blockade in mismatch repair-deficient tumors. TCRdb's table, derived via immunoSEQ multiplex PCR, lists solely in-frame clones and lacks some. The data show roughly 120,000 clones, about nine tenths seen once. The sample here was peripheral blood, taken 70 to 73 weeks after starting pembrolizumab. These receptors originate from an adult with mismatch repair-deficient cancer.

V is TRBV7-8 and J is TRBJ2-3; a weak D match, TRBD1 (5 bases). V was pared by 5 bases and J by 6 bases, with 15 bases between. The CDR3 is 14 amino acids. Per germline, CDR1 SGHVS and CDR2 FQNEAQ. The CDR3 reads CASSAGPIGDTQYF. For the CDR3, the DNA is TGTGCCAGCAGCGCAGGGCCAATTGGGGATACGCAGTATTTT. Supplemented by reference TRBV7-8 and TRBJ2-3, the full variable domain reads GAGVSQSPRYKVAKRGQDVALRCDPISGHVSLFWYQQALGQGPEFLTYFQNEAQLDKSGLPSDRFFAERPEGSVSTLKIQRTQQEDSAVYLCASSAGPIGDTQYFGPGTRLTVL.

V gene TRBV4-1 combines with J gene TRBJ2-7; tentative D call: TRBD1 (5 bases). The CDR3 spans 12 residues. Germline lookup yields CDR1 MGHRA and CDR2 YSYEKL. Trimming pared 3 bases from V and 7 bases from J, leaving 10 bases between. The CDR3 here is CASSHQGSEQYF. CDR3 nucleotide sequence: TGCGCCAGCAGCCACCAGGGTAGTGAGCAGTACTTC.

The V call is TRBV7-2, the J call TRBJ1-4; D is unclear. Trimming took 0 bases from V and 7 from J, leaving 15 bases between them. The CDR3 runs to 16 residues. Per germline, CDR1 SGHTA and CDR2 FQGNSA. The CDR3 here is CASSLAQVGTLEKLFF. CDR3 DNA sequence: TGTGCCAGCAGCTTAGCGCAGGTGGGTACGCTTGAAAAACTGTTTTTT. Variable domain in full (rest from reference TRBV7-2 and TRBJ1-4): GAGVSQSPSNKVTEKGKDVELRCDPISGHTALYWYRQSLGQGLEFLIYFQGNSAPDKSGLPSDRFSAERTGGSVSTLTIQRTQQEDSAVYLCASSLAQVGTLEKLFFGSGTQLSVL.

The rearrangement uses TRBV4-2 and TRBJ2-1; D tentatively fits TRBD1 or TRBD2 (5 bases each). CDR1 LGHNA and CDR2 YNFKEQ come from the germline V gene. V was trimmed by 0 bases and J by 3 bases, leaving 9 bases between them. CDR3 length equals 15 residues. CDR3 bases: TGTGCCAGCAGCCAAGATTGGGACCTCTACAATGAGCAGTTCTTC. Translated: CASSQDWDLYNEQFF.

The V gene is TRBV27, the J gene TRBJ2-5, with 7 bases matching TRBD1. The CDR3 is 13 amino acids. The V and J ends lost 5 bases and 6 bases, in that order; junction bases with no gene match: 6. Germline CDR1 and CDR2: MNHEY and SMNVEV (reference sequence). CDR3 protein: CASSPSTGKTQYF. CDR3 coding DNA: TGTGCCAGCAGTCCCTCGACAGGGAAGACCCAGTACTTC.

This chain's CDR3 is CASSPRRQGAMGQETQYF. DNA for the CDR3: TGCGCCAGCAGCCCCCGGAGACAGGGGGCAATGGGTCAAGAGACCCAGTACTTC. V gene TRBV5-1 combines with J gene TRBJ2-5, with 10 bases matching TRBD1. The CDR3 spans 18 residues. From germline, CDR1 is SGHRS and CDR2 YFSETQ. The ends lost 4 bases at V and 2 bases at J; junction bases unmatched: 14.

The chain links TRBV2 to TRBJ2-7; D unresolved. From germline, CDR1 is SNHLY and CDR2 FYNNEI. Between the trimmed V and J ends, which lost 1 base and 2 bases, there was a span of 9 bases. The CDR3 runs 14 residues. CDR3 sequence (DNA): TGTGCCAGCAGTGAAGTTGGTAACCCCTACGAGCAGTACTTC. This translates into CASSEVGNPYEQYF. Full variable domain (remainder filled in from reference TRBV2 and TRBJ2-7): EPEVTQTPSHQVTQMGQEVILRCVPISNHLYFYWYRQILGQKVEFLVSFYNNEISEKSEIFDDQFSVERPDGSNFTLKIRSTKLEDSAMYFCASSEVGNPYEQYFGPGTRLTVT.

This clone was found a few times. This chain uses TRBV19 with TRBJ2-7; no firm D call. Germline V gene sequence: CDR1 LNHDA, CDR2 SQIVND (reference sequence). With 3 bases removed from V and 3 bases from J, the gap between germline ends came to 9 bases. This CDR3 has 13 residues. CDR3: CASSIQPDYEQYF. The CDR3 DNA reads as TGTGCCAGTAGTATTCAACCTGACTACGAGCAGTACTTC. Full variable domain (outside the CDR3, taken from reference TRBV19 and TRBJ2-7): DGGITQSPKYLFRKEGQNVTLSCEQNLNHDAMYWYRQDPGQGLRLIYYSQIVNDFQKGDIAEGYSVSREKKESFPLTVTSAQKNPTAFYLCASSIQPDYEQYFGPGTRLTVT.

The rearrangement uses TRBV11-2 and TRBJ2-2; 8 positions match TRBD2. Germline V lookup: CDR1 SGHAT, CDR2 FQNNGV. Germline trimming cut 3 bases from V and 7 bases from J; bases unmatched to any gene: 10. The CDR3 spans 16 residues. The CDR3 DNA sequence: TGTGCCAGCAGCTTTAGCCCAGCGGGAGACGGCGGGGAGCTGTTTTTT. This sequence encodes CASSFSPAGDGGELFF.

A few counts support this clone. This CDR3 is also generated by other DNA sequences in the sample. The chain joins TRBV18 to TRBJ1-1; D unclear. V dropped 6 bases and J dropped 0 bases, with 8 bases sitting between them. Germline V gene data show CDR1 as KGHSH and CDR2 as LQKENI. This CDR3 region has 13 residues. CDR3 sequence: CASSPGLNTEAFF. The CDR3, as DNA: TGTGCCAGCTCGCCAGGTTTGAACACTGAAGCTTTCTTT.

This clone was detected once. The gene calls are TRBV7-2 and TRBJ2-3; 7 bases agree with TRBD1. The CDR3 loop spans 16 amino acids. Germline V gives CDR1 SGHTA, CDR2 FQGNSA. Unmatched junction bases numbered 6, after V lost 2 bases and J lost 1 base. CDR3 bases: TGTGCCAGCAGCTTAAGGCCCGACAGGGGCACAGATACGCAGTATTTT. Encoded protein: CASSLRPDRGTDTQYF. Supplemented by reference TRBV7-2 and TRBJ2-3, the full variable domain reads GAGVSQSPSNKVTEKGKDVELRCDPISGHTALYWYRQSLGQGLEFLIYFQGNSAPDKSGLPSDRFSAERTGGSVSTLTIQRTQQEDSAVYLCASSLRPDRGTDTQYFGPGTRLTVL.

The chain has TRBV7-8 and TRBJ2-3; D unclear. CDR3 length: 15 amino acids. The V end was cut by 2 bases, the J end by 2 bases, with 11 bases between. In germline, CDR1 is SGHVS, CDR2 FQNEAQ. In DNA form, the CDR3 reads TGTGCCAGCAGCTTACGGATTTCGGTCACAGATACGCAGTATTTT. This codes for CASSLRISVTDTQYF.

The chain uses TRBV11-2 and TRBJ1-3; D is perhaps TRBD1 (6 bases). V was clipped by 4 bases and J by 2 bases, with 15 bases between them. This CDR3 has 16 amino acids. Germline CDR1 SGHAT, CDR2 FQNNGV. The CDR3 coding sequence is TGTGCCAGCAGCTCCCCAGACAGGCTCCCTGGAAACACCATATATTTT. Its translation is CASSSPDRLPGNTIYF.

This clone was seen only once. The rearrangement links TRBV11-1 to TRBJ2-7, with D uncertain. Trimming shortened V by 3 bases and J by 1 base, and 10 bases separated the two germline ends. The CDR3 is 14 residues long. Looked up from germline, CDR1 is SGHAT and CDR2 is FQDESV (reference sequence). The CDR3 spells CASSFASASYEQYF. The CDR3 DNA sequence: TGTGCCAGCAGCTTTGCATCAGCATCCTACGAGCAGTACTTC.

The chain recombines TRBV9 with TRBJ2-2; TRBD2 matches at 10 bases. V lost 1 base to trimming and J lost 4 bases; unmatched junction nucleotides: 16. CDR1 is SGDLS and CDR2 is YYNGEE in the germline V gene. The CDR3 totals 20 residues. Here the CDR3 reads CASSVRGRLAGDGGTGELFF. The DNA of the CDR3 is TGTGCCAGCAGCGTAAGGGGGAGGCTAGCGGGAGACGGCGGCACCGGGGAGCTGTTTTTT.

CDR3 in DNA: TGTGCCAGCAGTTTGGGGGGGGGCTATGGCTACACCTTC. Its protein is CASSLGGGYGYTF. The chain uses TRBV27 and TRBJ1-2; weak D call: TRBD1 (5 bases). The CDR3 has 13 amino acids. CDR1 MNHEY and CDR2 SMNVEV come from the germline V gene (reference sequence). With 3 bases removed from V and 4 bases from J, the gap between germline ends came to 9 bases.

This clone was recorded only once. The rearrangement links TRBV1 to TRBJ2-5; TRBD1, as called in the table, went unchecked against the DNA. TRBV1 represents a pseudogene. This CDR3 is 14 amino acids long. The CDR3 is CTSSFIGHQETQYF. DNA of the CDR3: TGCACCAGCAGCTTTATTGGGCACCAAGAGACCCAGTACTTC.

This chain joins TRBV7-9 and TRBJ2-6; weak D call: TRBD2 (6 bases). V was trimmed by 10 bases and J by 0 bases, leaving 10 bases between them. CDR3 length equals 14 residues. CDR1 SEHNR and CDR2 FQNEAQ come from the germline V gene (reference sequence). CDR3 sequence: CATPGVSGANVLTF. For the CDR3, the DNA is TGTGCCACCCCGGGAGTCTCTGGGGCCAACGTCCTGACTTTC.

The J gene is TRBJ1-3, the V gene TRBV15; D remains unclear. This CDR3 spans 14 amino acids. The V end lost 0 bases, the J end lost 7 bases, and 10 bases lay between the germline ends. The germline V gene encodes CDR1 LNHNV and CDR2 YYDKDF (reference sequence). The CDR3 region is CATSRDVTRNTIYF. CDR3 DNA: TGTGCCACCAGCAGAGACGTTACACGGAACACCATATATTTT. Using reference TRBV15 and TRBJ1-3 for the parts outside the CDR3, the full variable domain is DAMVIQNPRYQVTQFGKPVTLSCSQTLNHNVMYWYQQKSSQAPKLLFHYYDKDFNNEADTPDNFQSRRPNTSFCFLDIRSPGLGDTAMYLCATSRDVTRNTIYFGEGSWLTVV.

This chain links TRBV27 with TRBJ2-1; D is unresolved. The CDR3 runs to 15 residues. With 4 bases removed from V and 2 bases from J, the gap between germline ends came to 12 bases. The germline V gene encodes CDR1 MNHEY and CDR2 SMNVEV (reference sequence). The CDR3 spells CASSSVSAAYNEQFF. The CDR3 bases are TGTGCCAGCAGTTCAGTTTCAGCTGCCTACAATGAGCAGTTCTTC.

V and J are TRBV7-9 and TRBJ2-5; no reliable D call. V lost 5 bases to trimming and J lost 5 bases, with 12 bases between them. CDR3 size: 13 residues. Germline CDR1 is SEHNR and CDR2 is FQNEAQ (reference sequence). This chain's CDR3 is CASSRPDGETQYF. The CDR3 nucleotides read TGTGCCAGCAGCAGGCCGGACGGGGAGACCCAGTACTTC.